The rows below give T cell receptor beta chains drawn from one sample of a study of T cells in Graves' hyperthyroidism and ophthalmopathy. In TCRdb, the multiplex PCR reads were re-called with MiXCR into one record per CDR3 protein. The table has hundreds of thousands of distinct CDR3 sequences, about 14% seen once. The sequenced material came from blood. All receptors come from a woman between 18 and 30 years old with Graves' hyperthyroidism. Each CDR3 is given without its conserved first and last residue.

v_call,j_call,cdr3_aa
TRBV30,TRBJ2-7,AWSKGLAGGPDKQY
TRBV20-1,TRBJ1-5,SAKNIRRSQPQH
TRBV15,TRBJ1-4,ATSRERSRGTTNEKLF
TRBV29-1,TRBJ2-2,SVPGQGKNTGELF
TRBV6-9,TRBJ2-1,ASSYLRTLGNEQF
TRBV30,TRBJ2-7,AWSVTRTSGSREEQY
TRBV4-3,TRBJ1-1,ASSQAPAYVMNTEAF
TRBV7-8,TRBJ2-7,ASSWPGQGAYEQY
TRBV7-9,TRBJ2-2,ASSSSGSGPGELF
TRBV27,TRBJ1-5,ASSLYRDSNQPQH
TRBV30,TRBJ1-5,AWSAKRTDYQPQH
TRBV11-2,TRBJ2-2,ASRARGAAGELF
TRBV4-1,TRBJ1-4,ASSQGRAPNEKLF
TRBV6-1,TRBJ2-1,ASSEWGLAGANEQF
TRBV19,TRBJ1-5,ASSIGLEGYSNQPQH
TRBV18,TRBJ2-5,ASSRTAQETQY
TRBV7-9,TRBJ2-7,ASSRKTDTPYEQY
TRBV28,TRBJ2-7,ASSFGTRAYEQY
TRBV6-5,TRBJ2-3,ASSYRSHSTDTQY
TRBV29-1,TRBJ2-7,SVEEALAGSPYEQY
TRBV7-2,TRBJ2-3,ASKVGVSTDTQY
TRBV7-9,TRBJ2-7,ASSSRLAGANEQY
TRBV7-2,TRBJ2-2,ASTGQGMVGELF
TRBV4-1,TRBJ2-1,ASSQEPSDEQF
TRBV10-3,TRBJ1-5,AISTETHQPQH
TRBV20-1,TRBJ2-7,SARGAYRYEQY
TRBV4-1,TRBJ2-2,ASRTSVFPGELF
TRBV11-2,TRBJ2-5,ASSLGTGGLQQETQY
TRBV5-1,TRBJ2-5,ASSSYGPSETQY
TRBV27,TRBJ1-1,ASSNGRGNTEAF
TRBV7-8,TRBJ2-3,ASSLAGLAGGTQY
TRBV4-1,TRBJ1-4,ASSPMKDATNEKLF
TRBV6-5,TRBJ1-5,ASSYGGSGQPQH
TRBV2,TRBJ1-4,ASTTGWSRANEKLF
TRBV5-8,TRBJ1-5,ASSPTGGHSNQPQH
TRBV6-1,TRBJ2-2,ASSPEPGIVTGELF
TRBV6-2/TRBV6-3,TRBJ2-7,ASTNGGGRRSEQY
TRBV28,TRBJ1-3,ASSPRLVGIRNTIY
TRBV6-2/TRBV6-3,TRBJ2-4,ASSGQGKIVKNIQY
TRBV7-6,TRBJ2-7,ASSSTLGDRVGSYEQY
TRBV20-1,TRBJ2-7,SARDLRTIGEQY
TRBV6-1,TRBJ2-2,ASRLRGQLLARDTGELF
TRBV28,TRBJ2-5,ASSLRGGKTQY
TRBV30,TRBJ2-7,AWSPPTSGPSYEQY
TRBV9,TRBJ1-1,ASSVGSAGVGTEAF
TRBV4-1,TRBJ2-4,ASSQDRGKRSHAKSDIQY
TRBV7-9,TRBJ2-1,ASSWAQQGKLYNEQF
TRBV30,TRBJ2-5,AWWRGLGETQY
TRBV12-3/TRBV12-4,TRBJ2-1,ASSPSGRGEQF
TRBV7-8,TRBJ2-2,ASSPSRQGWTGELF
TRBV7-9,TRBJ2-3,ASSMEGTISDTQY
TRBV4-3,TRBJ2-7,ASSQGTGVRGTHSEQY
TRBV10-3,TRBJ1-4,ATQDRGELGEKLF
TRBV6-1,TRBJ2-7,ASSRGLAVYEQY
TRBV10-2,TRBJ1-1,ASSEAPGMNTEAF